Listed here is a single TCR beta chain. What it recognizes is unknown. This record belongs to a study of identifying expanded T cells in peripheral blood. Broader study findings: Over two and four weeks, about 16 and 20 clones changed, versus roughly 1.1 between replicates.

With 2 bases removed from V and 3 bases from J, the gap between germline ends came to 7 bases. There are 14 residues in the CDR3. Germline CDR1 is SGHTA and CDR2 is FQGTGA. The data were produced by immunoSEQ multiplex PCR, yet TCRdb's version contains in-frame clones alone and is incomplete. The sample gives tens of thousands of clones, 84% of which show up once; around a fifth is in the top ten. This TCR was sampled from a person aged 18 to 69 in good health. The chain combines TRBV7-3 with TRBJ2-2, with a tentative D call TRBD2 (6 bases). The sample was blood. The CDR3 here is CASSLGGDTGELFF. The CDR3 DNA is TGTGCCAGCAGCTTAGGAGGGGACACCGGGGAGCTGTTTTTT.